A single sample is the source of the 30 T cell receptor beta chains below, sequenced in a study of regulatory T cells in long-lasting Graves disease. Time point indicated: persistent/refractory GD, antithyroid drugs over 5 years with positive TRAb. The TCR library used RNA extracted from PBMCs. Researchers made TCR beta libraries by using iRepertoire HTBI primers and running Arm-PCR on CDR3 regions. Each CDR3 protein gets one entry after TCRdb re-called the multiplex PCR reads with MiXCR. The repertoire includes over 650,000 distinct CDR3 sequences, around 30% of them detected once, and under 55% sits in the top ten. Sample: peripheral blood mononuclear cells (PBMCs), taken when the disease was refractory, from a patient treated with antithyroid drugs. The origin of the receptors is a female donor with Graves disease.

There are a few counts of this clonotype. V usage is TRBV9 and J usage is TRBJ1-2; TRBD1 aligns across 7 bases. The CDR3 sequence is 15 residues long. The junction had 3 bases not matched to a gene; V was cut back by 0 bases and J by 1 base. The V gene's germline CDR1 is SGDLS and CDR2 YYNGEE. The DNA of the CDR3 is TGTGCCAGCAGCGTAGGGGACAGAGATAACTATGGCTACACCTTC. It yields the protein CASSVGDRDNYGYTF.

CDR3 DNA: TGCAGCGTTGAAGATCGCCTTAGGGGTGAGGCTAACTATGGCTACACCTTC. Its translation: CSVEDRLRGEANYGYTF. V and J are TRBV29-1 and TRBJ1-2; D is possibly TRBD1 (5 bases). V lost 0 bases and J lost 0, with 17 bases in between. Germline-derived CDR1 and CDR2 are SQVTM and ANQGSEA. This CDR3 has 17 residues.

The chain uses TRBV11-2 and TRBJ2-7, with no clear D. The germline V and J ends were trimmed by 3 bases and 0 bases, with 12 bases remaining between them. The CDR3 is 15 amino acids. The germline V gene encodes CDR1 SGHAT and CDR2 FQNNGV. The CDR3 nucleotides are TGTGCCAGCAGCTTTGTCCTGCTGGGCTCCTACGAGCAGTACTTC. Protein: CASSFVLLGSYEQYF.

This clonotype was observed a few times. V gene TRBV3-1 combines with J gene TRBJ1-6, with 7 bases identical to TRBD1. CDR1 LGHDT and CDR2 YNNKEL come from the germline V gene (reference sequence). V gave up 7 bases and J gave up 7 bases; unmatched junction bases: 7. CDR3 size: 14 residues. CDR3 in DNA: TGTGCCAGCACCCAGACAGGGAACAATTCACCCCTCCACTTT. As protein: CASTQTGNNSPLHF.

The sample holds many counts of this clonotype. The chain joins TRBV6-1 to TRBJ2-7; D gene unclear. Trimming shortened V by 4 bases and J by 5 bases, and 12 bases separated the two germline ends. CDR1 is MNHNS, CDR2 SASEGT, per germline. The CDR3 sequence is 13 residues long. CDR3 region: CASSVANRDEQYF. The DNA of the CDR3 is TGTGCCAGCAGTGTCGCCAATCGGGACGAGCAGTACTTC.

This clonotype was detected only a few times. The chain carries TRBV11-2 and TRBJ1-2; D unresolved. The V gene's germline CDR1 is SGHAT and CDR2 FQNNGV. V lost 1 base and J 6 bases, leaving 15 bases between the germline ends. The CDR3 has 15 residues. CDR3 DNA sequence: TGTGCCAGCAGCTTAGGAATTAACGGGTGGAATGGCTACACCTTC. As protein: CASSLGINGWNGYTF.

The V and J genes are TRBV18 and TRBJ2-1; TRBD1 aligns across 9 bases. The V gene's germline CDR1 is KGHSH and CDR2 LQKENI. Losses at the gene ends were 4 bases for V and 6 bases for J; bases not matched to a gene: 1. This CDR3 comprises 13 residues. The CDR3 nucleotides are TGTGCCAGCTCACTGGACAGGGGCAATGAGCAGTTCTTC. It is translated as CASSLDRGNEQFF.

The table lists this clonotype with a few counts. The gene calls are TRBV20-1 and TRBJ2-7; possible D gene TRBD1, 5 bases. Trimming left V 6 bases short and J 6 bases short, with 18 bases between. CDR1 is DFQATT and CDR2 is SNEGSKA in the germline V gene (reference sequence). The CDR3 consists of 13 residues. CDR3 residues: CSATRVASAEQYF. The CDR3 DNA sequence: TGCAGTGCGACCAGGGTGGCGTCTGCCGAGCAGTACTTC.

Ten or more counts support this clonotype. The V gene is TRBV12-3 or TRBV12-4, the J gene TRBJ2-2; D is ambiguous. Deletions cut 1 base from V and 3 bases from J, with 12 bases between. CDR3 size: 16 residues. CDR3 nucleotides: TGTGCCAGCAGTTTAGTACTCAGTAAATACACCGGGGAGCTGTTTTTT. It yields the protein CASSLVLSKYTGELFF.

This rearrangement joins TRBV20-1 to TRBJ1-3, with D possibly being TRBD1 (5 bases). Germline V CDR1 and CDR2: DFQATT, SNEGSKA (reference sequence). The CDR3 consists of 18 residues. Trimming took off 0 bases at V and 0 bases at J, with 18 bases between the two ends. The CDR3 sequence is CSARDPAGPLLSGNTIYF. The DNA of the CDR3 is TGCAGTGCTAGAGATCCTGCGGGACCGCTCCTCTCTGGAAACACCATATATTTT.

The chain joins TRBV7-3 to TRBJ2-7; no clear D gene. There are 12 residues in the CDR3. Germline assignment: CDR1 SGHTA and CDR2 FQGTGA. The V end was cut by 5 bases, the J end by 5 bases, with 10 bases between. CDR3 DNA: TGTGCCAGCAGCGCGCGGTCGGACGAGCAGTACTTC. Encoded protein: CASSARSDEQYF. The full variable domain, rest sourced from reference TRBV7-3 and TRBJ2-7, is GAGVSQTPSNKVTEKGKYVELRCDPISGHTALYWYRQSLGQGPEFLIYFQGTGAADDSGLPNDRFFAVRPEGSVSTLKIQRTERGDSAVYLCASSARSDEQYFGPGTRLTVT.

This clonotype was recorded a few times. CDR3 DNA: TGTGCCAGCGTACGAAGCGGGGGACCTCATCGGGACCAGTACTTC. Its protein product is CASVRSGGPHRDQYF. The genes are TRBV3-1 and TRBJ2-5, with TRBD2 identical over 8 bases. Per the germline V gene, CDR1 is LGHDT and CDR2 is YNNKEL (reference sequence). V gave up 8 bases and J gave up 10 bases; unmatched junction bases: 18. This CDR3 spans 15 amino acids.

This clonotype was detected only a few times. V gene TRBV5-1 combines with J gene TRBJ1-1; D remains unclear. This CDR3 is built from 11 residues. Germline-derived CDR1 and CDR2 are SGHRS and YFSETQ. V was shortened by 5 bases and J by 4 bases, with 6 bases between the two germline ends. CDR3 in amino acids: CASRDTTEAFF. The CDR3 DNA reads TGCGCCAGCAGAGACACCACTGAAGCTTTCTTT.

The table lists this clonotype with a few counts. This chain connects TRBV30 to TRBJ2-5; D gene ambiguous. Germline V lookup: CDR1 GTSNPN, CDR2 SVGIG (reference sequence). Trimming pared 3 bases from V and 5 bases from J, leaving 10 bases between. This CDR3 comprises 12 residues. The CDR3 region has the DNA TGTGCCTGGAGCGGTGCGCCGGAGACCCAGTACTTC. Its translation: CAWSGAPETQYF.

The DNA for the CDR3 is TGTGCCATCAGTGACGGGACTTTGGGAGAAGAGACCCAGTACTTC. Translating gives CAISDGTLGEETQYF. V gene TRBV10-3 combines with J gene TRBJ2-5; D is possibly TRBD2 (6 bases). V shed 3 bases and J shed 3 bases, with 14 bases lying between them. The CDR3 totals 15 residues. CDR1 and CDR2 from the germline V gene are ENHRY and SYGVKD.

The chain recombines TRBV5-1 with TRBJ1-6; weak D call: TRBD1 (5 bases). The CDR3 runs 15 residues. Trimming left V 1 base short and J 7 bases short, with 12 bases between. Germline V CDR1 and CDR2: SGHRS, YFSETQ. DNA for the CDR3: TGCGCCAGCAGCTTGACCTTGGACATGAATTCACCCCTCCACTTT. It yields the protein CASSLTLDMNSPLHF.

This clonotype was counted ten times or more. The chain is built from TRBV28 and TRBJ1-4; D perhaps matches TRBD1 (5 bases). CDR3 size: 12 residues. Trimming removed 7 bases at V and 8 bases at J, with 11 bases between. Germline V gene sequence: CDR1 MDHEN, CDR2 SYDVKM. The CDR3 sequence is CASTRGHEKLFF. The CDR3 bases are TGTGCCAGCACGCGGGGCCACGAAAAACTGTTTTTT. Drawing the rest from reference TRBV28 and TRBJ1-4, the complete variable domain is DVKVTQSSRYLVKRTGEKVFLECVQDMDHENMFWYRQDPGLGLRLIYFSYDVKMKEKGDIPEGYSVSREKKERFSLILESASTNQTSMYLCASTRGHEKLFFGSGTQLSVL.

This clonotype was counted a few times. The gene calls are TRBV5-1 and TRBJ2-7; 7 bases fit TRBD1. The V gene end was trimmed by 4 bases and the J gene end by 0 bases; junction bases not matched to a gene: 7. The CDR3 runs 15 residues. Germline-derived CDR1 and CDR2 are SGHRS and YFSETQ. The CDR3: CASSRMTGRSYEQYF. CDR3 bases: TGCGCCAGCAGCCGCATGACAGGGCGCTCCTACGAGCAGTACTTC.

The J gene is TRBJ1-2, the V gene TRBV6-1; no reliable D call. This CDR3 has 14 residues. Germline CDR1 and CDR2: MNHNS and SASEGT. V dropped 5 bases and J dropped 7 bases, with 17 bases sitting between them. CDR3 nucleotides: TGTGCCAGCAGTAGTACGGCAGGCACTTCTGGCTACACCTTC. It is translated as CASSSTAGTSGYTF.

The genes are TRBV9 and TRBJ1-2; a possible D gene is TRBD1 (6 bases). This CDR3 has 14 amino acids. V lost 3 bases, J lost 4 bases, and 13 bases lay in between. Germline V CDR1 and CDR2: SGDLS, YYNGEE. CDR3 in amino acids: CASSEGGNSYGYTF. The CDR3 DNA is TGTGCCAGCAGCGAGGGGGGGAATAGCTATGGCTACACCTTC. Variable domain in full (rest from reference TRBV9 and TRBJ1-2): DSGVTQTPKHLITATGQRVTLRCSPRSGDLSVYWYQQSLDQGLQFLIQYYNGEERAKGNILERFSAQQFPDLHSELNLSSLELGDSALYFCASSEGGNSYGYTFGSGTRLTVV.

This clonotype was found a few times. V usage is TRBV29-1 and J usage is TRBJ1-6; D might be TRBD1 (5 bases). The ends were cut back, 4 bases at V and 6 bases at J, with 7 bases in the middle. CDR3 size: 12 residues. The germline CDR1 and CDR2 sequences are SQVTM and ANQGSEA. The CDR3 DNA follows: TGCAGCGTTGGACAGCCTAATTCACCCCTCCACTTT. Encoded protein: CSVGQPNSPLHF.

This clonotype occurred many times. The chain employs TRBV28 and TRBJ1-5; tentatively, D is TRBD1 (5 bases). V lost 5 bases and J lost 0, with 14 bases in between. The V gene's germline CDR1 is MDHEN and CDR2 SYDVKM. The CDR3 is 16 residues long. The DNA of the CDR3 is TGTGCCAGCAGTACCCCCGGGGGTCCTAGCAATCAGCCCCAGCATTTT. It specifies CASSTPGGPSNQPQHF.

This clonotype was found a few times. The V call is TRBV19, the J call TRBJ1-5, with 8 nucleotides matching TRBD1. Germline CDR1 reads LNHDA; CDR2 reads SQIVND (reference sequence). The CDR3 is 19 amino acids. V shed 6 bases and J 2 bases; nucleotides not matched to a gene: 18. The CDR3 nucleotides are TGTGCCAGTAGCCCCACCCCAGGGGGCGCGAAATACGGCAATCAGCCCCAGCATTTT. Its protein product is CASSPTPGGAKYGNQPQHF. The whole variable domain, remainder taken from reference TRBV19 and TRBJ1-5, is DGGITQSPKYLFRKEGQNVTLSCEQNLNHDAMYWYRQDPGQGLRLIYYSQIVNDFQKGDIAEGYSVSREKKESFPLTVTSAQKNPTAFYLCASSPTPGGAKYGNQPQHFGDGTRLSIL.

The chain links TRBV11-1 to TRBJ2-7; D call uncertain. Germline V CDR1 and CDR2: SGHAT, FQDESV (reference sequence). This CDR3 has 14 amino acids. Trimming left V 4 bases short and J 2 bases short, with 12 bases between. For the CDR3, the DNA is TGTGCCAGCAGCTCGAATGGGCTTACCTACGAGCAGTACTTC. Encoded protein: CASSSNGLTYEQYF.

The chain is built from TRBV27 and TRBJ2-5; D is uncertain. CDR3 length equals 13 residues. The V end was cut by 5 bases, the J end by 3 bases, with 10 bases between. Germline V CDR1 and CDR2: MNHEY, SMNVEV (reference sequence). CDR3 residues: CASSPSWKETQYF. CDR3 in DNA: TGTGCCAGCAGTCCCTCCTGGAAAGAGACCCAGTACTTC.

The chain links TRBV20-1 to TRBJ1-5; D is unclear. This CDR3 region has 15 residues. V was pared by 0 bases and J by 5 bases, with 14 bases between. Germline CDR1 reads DFQATT; CDR2 reads SNEGSKA (reference sequence). The CDR3 sequence: CSARDPLGFDQPQHF. The CDR3 DNA reads as TGCAGTGCTAGAGATCCCCTGGGTTTCGATCAGCCCCAGCATTTT.

The CDR3 region has the DNA TGTGCCAGCAGCCTCGCCCCTGGACAGGGGACTAACTATGGCTACACCTTC. Amino acids: CASSLAPGQGTNYGYTF. The rearrangement uses TRBV11-2 and TRBJ1-2; 9 nucleotides agree with TRBD1. With V trimmed by 5 bases and J by 0 bases, 10 bases remained unmatched. Germline CDR1 reads SGHAT; CDR2 reads FQNNGV. The CDR3 contains 17 residues.

This chain connects TRBV20-1 to TRBJ1-1, with TRBD1 matching over 9 bases. Germline V lookup: CDR1 DFQATT, CDR2 SNEGSKA (reference sequence). The V and J ends lost 1 base and 0 bases, in that order; junction bases with no gene match: 6. The CDR3 is 16 residues long. The CDR3 nucleotides read TGCAGTGCTAGAGTCCCCGGACAGGGGATGAACACTGAAGCTTTCTTT. This sequence encodes CSARVPGQGMNTEAFF.

This clonotype was counted between two and nine times. The chain has TRBV4-1 and TRBJ1-2; D unresolved. Germline lookup yields CDR1 MGHRA and CDR2 YSYEKL. Trimming shortened V by 3 bases and J by 9 bases, and 8 bases separated the two germline ends. The CDR3 length is 11 residues. CDR3 sequence (DNA): TGCGCCAGCAGCCAGATGGGCAGCTACACCTTC. It codes for CASSQMGSYTF.

This clonotype was seen repeatedly, ten times or more. The CDR3 DNA sequence: TGTGCTAGTGGTTTGGGCCGGGACAGGGCACACGAGCAGTACTTC. Its translation: CASGLGRDRAHEQYF. The J gene is TRBJ2-7, the V gene TRBV12-5; 9 nucleotides line up with TRBD1. CDR3 length equals 15 residues. Per germline, CDR1 LGHNT and CDR2 FRNRAP. V lost 1 base to trimming and J lost 5 bases; unmatched junction nucleotides: 6.